The clone carrying this T cell receptor (beta chain) was seen ten or more times. Its antigen is currently unknown. The CDR3 sequence is 14 residues long. CDR1 is SGHRS and CDR2 is YFSETQ in the germline V gene. V dropped 7 bases and J dropped 4; count of bases not matched to a gene: 10. By 5'RACE with 10-nucleotide random UMIs, the cDNA was made. TCRdb analysed the 5' RACE reads with MiXCR anew, one entry per CDR3 protein. The sample lists about 55,000 distinct CDR3 sequences; approximately 25% were seen once. Time point noted: technical triplicate 2. It was from 2 million PBMCs stored at -80 C that the unsorted libraries were obtained. This sample was included in a study of neurological immune-mediated disorders. Findings and limits, study-wide: No CDR3 amino acid sequences were shared by expanded clones across subjects, suggesting private repertoires in all groups. HTLV-1-associated myelopathy had the most TCR clonal expansion, whereas multiple sclerosis had the least (lower than in healthy controls).

This rearrangement joins TRBV5-1 to TRBJ1-2; TRBD1 agrees at 7 bases. This clonotype was sampled from a man aged 55 to 70 with HTLV-1-associated myelopathy (HAM/TSP). Sequences were obtained from PBMCs. DNA of the CDR3: TGCGCCAGCTCCCGGGACAGTTGGGGCTATGGCTACACCTTC. Translating gives CASSRDSWGYGYTF.